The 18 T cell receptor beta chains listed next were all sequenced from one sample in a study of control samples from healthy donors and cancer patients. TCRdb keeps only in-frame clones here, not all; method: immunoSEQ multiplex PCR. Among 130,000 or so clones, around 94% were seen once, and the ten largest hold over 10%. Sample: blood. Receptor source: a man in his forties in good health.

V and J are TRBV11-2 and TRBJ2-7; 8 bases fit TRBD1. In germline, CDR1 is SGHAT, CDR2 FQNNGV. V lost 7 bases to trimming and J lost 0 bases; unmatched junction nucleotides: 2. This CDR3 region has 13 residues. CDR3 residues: CASTQGASYEQYF. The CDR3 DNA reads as TGTGCCAGCACCCAGGGGGCCTCCTACGAGCAGTACTTC.

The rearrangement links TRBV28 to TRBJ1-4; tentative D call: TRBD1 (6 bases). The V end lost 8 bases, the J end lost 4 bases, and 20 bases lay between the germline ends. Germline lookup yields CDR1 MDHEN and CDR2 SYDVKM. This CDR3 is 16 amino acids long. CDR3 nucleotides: TGTGCCAGCGAAGACTTTACAGGGAGAGATAATGAAAAACTGTTTTTT. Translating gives CASEDFTGRDNEKLFF. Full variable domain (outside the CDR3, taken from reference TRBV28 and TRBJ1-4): DVKVTQSSRYLVKRTGEKVFLECVQDMDHENMFWYRQDPGLGLRLIYFSYDVKMKEKGDIPEGYSVSREKKERFSLILESASTNQTSMYLCASEDFTGRDNEKLFFGSGTQLSVL.

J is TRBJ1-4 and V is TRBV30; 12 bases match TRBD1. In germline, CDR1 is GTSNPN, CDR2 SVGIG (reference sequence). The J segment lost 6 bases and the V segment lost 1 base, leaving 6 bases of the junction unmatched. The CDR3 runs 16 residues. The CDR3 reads CAWSATGQGAYEKLFF. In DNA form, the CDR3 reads TGTGCCTGGAGTGCCACGGGACAGGGGGCTTATGAAAAACTGTTTTTT.

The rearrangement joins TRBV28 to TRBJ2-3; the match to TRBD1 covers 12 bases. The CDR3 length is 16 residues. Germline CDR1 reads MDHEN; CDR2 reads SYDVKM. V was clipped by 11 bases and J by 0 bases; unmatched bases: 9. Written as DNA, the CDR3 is TGTGCCTCCTGGGACAGGGGGCGTCGGAGCACAGATACGCAGTATTTT. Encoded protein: CASWDRGRRSTDTQYF.

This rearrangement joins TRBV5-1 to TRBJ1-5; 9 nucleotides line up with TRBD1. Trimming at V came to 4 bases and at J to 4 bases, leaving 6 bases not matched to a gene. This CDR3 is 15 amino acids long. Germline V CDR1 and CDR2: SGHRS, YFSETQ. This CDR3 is CASSTGTGSNQPQHF. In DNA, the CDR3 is TGCGCCAGCAGCACCGGGACAGGGAGTAATCAGCCCCAGCATTTT. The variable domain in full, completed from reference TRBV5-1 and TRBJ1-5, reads KAGVTQTPRYLIKTRGQQVTLSCSPISGHRSVSWYQQTPGQGLQFLFEYFSETQRNKGNFPGRFSGRQFSNSRSEMNVSTLELGDSALYLCASSTGTGSNQPQHFGDGTRLSIL.

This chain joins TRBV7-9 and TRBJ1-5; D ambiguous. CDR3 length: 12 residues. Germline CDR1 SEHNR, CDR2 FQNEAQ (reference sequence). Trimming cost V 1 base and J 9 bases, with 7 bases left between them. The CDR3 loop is CASSLGSWPQHF. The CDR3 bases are TGTGCCAGCAGCTTAGGCTCTTGGCCCCAGCATTTT.

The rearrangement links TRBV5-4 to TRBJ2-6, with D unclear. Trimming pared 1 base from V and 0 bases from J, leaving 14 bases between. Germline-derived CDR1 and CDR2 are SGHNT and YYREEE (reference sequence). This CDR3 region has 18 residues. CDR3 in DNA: TGTGCCAGCAGCTTGATGATAGACCCCCTCTCTGGGGCCAACGTCCTGACTTTC. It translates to CASSLMIDPLSGANVLTF.

CDR3 protein: CAIRKSPGAYGYTF. CDR3 DNA: TGCGCCATCCGGAAGAGCCCGGGTGCCTATGGCTACACCTTC. The chain has TRBV5-1 and TRBJ1-2; D not certain. The CDR3 consists of 14 residues. Trimming removed 9 bases from V and 4 bases from J, with 19 bases in between. The germline V gene has CDR1 SGHRS and CDR2 YFSETQ.

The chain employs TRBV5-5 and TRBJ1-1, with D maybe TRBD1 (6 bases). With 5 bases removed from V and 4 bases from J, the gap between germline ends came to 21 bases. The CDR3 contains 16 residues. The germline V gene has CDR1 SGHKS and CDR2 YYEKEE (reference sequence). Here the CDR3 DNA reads TGTGCCAGCAGGCTGGGGGGCACAGTTGGTGGCACTGAAGCTTTCTTT. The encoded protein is CASRLGGTVGGTEAFF.

DNA for the CDR3: TGTGCCAGCAGCAAAACCGGACAGACCTACGAGCAGTACTTC. Amino acid sequence: CASSKTGQTYEQYF. J is TRBJ2-7 and V is TRBV28, with D possibly matching TRBD1 (6 bases). This CDR3 comprises 14 residues. Deletions cut 6 bases from V and 2 bases from J, with 14 bases between. Germline V lookup: CDR1 MDHEN, CDR2 SYDVKM.

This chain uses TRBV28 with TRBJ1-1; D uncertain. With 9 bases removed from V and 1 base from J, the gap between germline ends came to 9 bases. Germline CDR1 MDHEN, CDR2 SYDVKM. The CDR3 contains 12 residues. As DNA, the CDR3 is TGTGCCAGTCCAGGCGCGAACACTGAAGCTTTCTTT. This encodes CASPGANTEAFF.

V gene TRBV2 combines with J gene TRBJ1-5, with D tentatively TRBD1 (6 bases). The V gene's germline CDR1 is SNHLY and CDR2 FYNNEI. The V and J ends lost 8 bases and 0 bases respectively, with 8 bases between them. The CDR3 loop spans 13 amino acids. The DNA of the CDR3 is TGTGCCAGCCGGACAGATAGCAATCAGCCCCAGCATTTT. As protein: CASRTDSNQPQHF.

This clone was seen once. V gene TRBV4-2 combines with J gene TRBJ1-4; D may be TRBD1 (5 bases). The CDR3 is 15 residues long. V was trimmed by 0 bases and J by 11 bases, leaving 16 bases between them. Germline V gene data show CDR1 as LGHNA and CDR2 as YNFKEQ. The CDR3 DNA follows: TGTGCCAGCAGCCAAGATAGGGCCGATCGGGGGAAACTGTTTTTT. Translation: CASSQDRADRGKLFF.

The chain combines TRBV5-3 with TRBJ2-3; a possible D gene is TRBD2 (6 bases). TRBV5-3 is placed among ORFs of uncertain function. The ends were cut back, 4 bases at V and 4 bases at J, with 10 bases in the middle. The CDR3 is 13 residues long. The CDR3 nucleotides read TGTGCCAGAAGCCCCCGGGACTCAGATACGCAGTATTTT. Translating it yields CARSPRDSDTQYF.

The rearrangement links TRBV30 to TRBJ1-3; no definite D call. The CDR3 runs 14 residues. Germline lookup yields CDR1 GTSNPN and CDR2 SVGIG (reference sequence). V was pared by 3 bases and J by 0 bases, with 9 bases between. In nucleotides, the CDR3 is TGTGCCTGGAGGGGTGGCCTCTCTGGAAACACCATATATTTT. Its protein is CAWRGGLSGNTIYF.

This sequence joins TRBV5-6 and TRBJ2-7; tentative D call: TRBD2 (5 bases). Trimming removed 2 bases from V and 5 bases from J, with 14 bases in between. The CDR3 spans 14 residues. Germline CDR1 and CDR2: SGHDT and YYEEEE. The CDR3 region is CASSFDAAGDEQYF. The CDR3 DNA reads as TGTGCCAGCAGCTTTGACGCTGCCGGGGACGAGCAGTACTTC.

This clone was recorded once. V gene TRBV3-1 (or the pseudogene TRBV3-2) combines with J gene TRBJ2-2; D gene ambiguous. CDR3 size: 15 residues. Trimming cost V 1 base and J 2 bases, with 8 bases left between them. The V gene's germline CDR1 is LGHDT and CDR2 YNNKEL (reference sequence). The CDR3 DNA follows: TGTGCCAGCAGCCAAGGAACGGACAACACCGGGGAGCTGTTTTTT. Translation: CASSQGTDNTGELFF.

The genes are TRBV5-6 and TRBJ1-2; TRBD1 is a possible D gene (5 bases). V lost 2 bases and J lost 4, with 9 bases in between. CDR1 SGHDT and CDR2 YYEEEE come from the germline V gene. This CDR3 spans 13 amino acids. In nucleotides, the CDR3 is TGTGCCAGCAGCTTACCTGACAGCTATGGCTACACCTTC. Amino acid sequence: CASSLPDSYGYTF.